This TCR beta chain was recovered during a study of blood T cell repertoires in COVID-19. Overall study: Samples came from the United States, Italy and Spain, spanning acute and convalescent COVID-19. PBMCs, B-cell-depleted T cells, or T cells were the source of the cDNA or gDNA that made up the material.

Seattle's cohort entered during active infection and was followed longitudinally. The junction had 6 bases not matched to a gene; V was cut back by 4 bases and J by 10 bases. Germline-derived CDR1 and CDR2 are MNHEY and SVGAGI. This CDR3 spans 14 amino acids. Original data processing: Using reference gene primer amplification, nucleated cell counts were estimated. This table comes from immunoSEQ multiplex PCR, and its TCRdb copy is limited to in-frame clones, with some not included. That table supplies the V and J calls and clone size; D and trimming were determined from the DNA. The sample contains 150,000 to 250,000 clones, roughly 92% of which appear only once.

Material for sequencing was peripheral blood. The sequence derives from a man younger than 40 with COVID-19, enrolled during active disease. The rearrangement joins TRBV6-5 to TRBJ1-6, with 8 bases identical to TRBD1. DNA of the CDR3: TGTGCCAGCAGTTCCACAGGGGGTAGATCACCCCTCCACTTT. Translation gives CASSSTGGRSPLHF.